One and the same sample provided the 9 T cell receptor delta chains below, sequenced in a study of delta chains in infants with herpesvirus infections. PBMC RNA was reverse transcribed using gamma-chain- and delta-chain-specific primers. TCRdb applied CATT to the RT-PCR reads for clone calling. The sample holds about 960 delta-chain clones, 9.1% seen once. Sequencing was performed on peripheral blood, taken at time point 2 of longitudinal follow-up. These receptors were obtained from a human donor who was a Ugandan infant, either HIV-exposed or HIV-unexposed (not recorded which).

CDR3 residues: CALETTQRGNWGLYTDKLIF. The CDR3 DNA reads TGTGCTCTTGAAACTACTCAAAGGGGGAACTGGGGGCTGTACACCGATAAACTCATCTTT. The genes are TRDV1 and TRDJ1; 8 positions agree with TRDD3. The CDR3 is 20 residues long. V dropped 7 bases and J dropped 0; count of bases not matched to a gene: 22. Germline V gives CDR1 TSWWSYY, CDR2 QGS.

This clone was detected only a few times. One base away lies a much larger clone, so this may be a sequencing read error. The sample has other DNA sequences that encode this CDR3 too. The J gene is TRDJ1, the V gene TRDV1, with a weak D call TRDD3 (6 bases). CDR1 is TSWWSYY and CDR2 is QGS in the germline V gene. This CDR3 contains 17 residues. CDR3 sequence reads: CALGEPGRPRGHDKLIF. CDR3 nucleotides: TGTGCTCTGGGGGAACCAGGGAGACCCCGGGGCCACGATAAACTCATCTTT.

In this sample, this clone turned up a few times. A much larger clone differs from this one at a single base, so this may be a read error. This chain links TRDV1 with TRDJ1; 11 positions match TRDD3. In germline, CDR1 is TSWWSYY, CDR2 QGS. The CDR3 totals 22 residues. The CDR3 here is CALGAPLILPLGDRAYTDELIF. Here the CDR3 DNA reads TGTGCTCTTGGTGCCCCCCTAATCCTACCACTGGGGGATAGGGCGTACACCGATGAACTCATCTTT.

This clone qualifies as medium-sized. The chain couples TRDV1 to TRDJ1, with 8 bases that match TRDD3. Trimming at V came to 0 bases and at J to 4 bases, leaving 19 bases not matched to a gene. The CDR3 consists of 20 residues. The germline V gene encodes CDR1 TSWWSYY and CDR2 QGS. The CDR3 reads CALGELLPPYWGGDGDKLIF. The CDR3 region has the DNA TGTGCTCTTGGGGAACTTCTCCCCCCATACTGGGGGGGGGACGGCGATAAACTCATCTTT.

The chain is built from TRAV38-2/DV8 and TRDJ1; 8 bases align to TRDD3. TCRdb records no J gene; here it was assigned by comparing the DNA to germline. V gave up 0 bases and J gave up 7 bases; unmatched junction bases: 20. This CDR3 contains 19 residues. CDR1 is TSESDYY and CDR2 is QEAYKQQN in the germline V gene. DNA for the CDR3: TGTGCTTATAGGAGCGCGTCCTACTGGGGGCCCCCCTTGGGGGGTAAACTCATCTTT. Protein: CAYRSASYWGPPLGGKLIF.

This clone is labeled as medium-sized. The gene calls are TRDV1 and TRDJ1, with 12 bases matching TRDD3. The CDR3 sequence is 22 residues long. J lost 0 bases, V lost 3 bases, and 20 bases had no gene match. Per germline, CDR1 TSWWSYY and CDR2 QGS. The CDR3 DNA reads as TGTGCTCTTGGGGAGGTAATTCCCAATTACTGGGGGATACTTTCGTACACCGATAAACTCATCTTT. Translated: CALGEVIPNYWGILSYTDKLIF.

This clone came up a few times. Other DNA sequences within the sample encode an identical CDR3. V and J are TRDV1 and TRDJ1; 12 nucleotides align to TRDD3. Germline V gene lookup returns CDR1 TSWWSYY and CDR2 QGS. The CDR3 spans 26 residues. Trimming took 4 bases from V and 0 from J; bases not matched to a gene: 33. The CDR3 region has the DNA TGTGCTCTTGGGGGTTCTACCTGGTCCTTCTCCCCGTACTGGGGGATACAAAGGGACCACACCGATAAACTCATCTTT. This translates into CALGGSTWSFSPYWGIQRDHTDKLIF.

This clone is judged medium-sized (0.01 to 0.1%). This chain connects TRDV2 to TRDJ1; D may be TRDD3 (6 bases). No J gene is reported in TCRdb; it was inferred here by comparing the DNA with germline. Trimming took off 0 bases at V and 0 bases at J, with 7 bases between the two ends. The CDR3 is made up of 14 amino acids. Per the germline V gene, CDR1 is GEAIGNYY and CDR2 is EKD. The CDR3 DNA follows: TGTGCCTGTGACACCTGGGGGCACACCGATAAACTCATCTTT. Protein product: CACDTWGHTDKLIF.

Details on this clone: A junction end diverges from the germline sequence, so it may reflect a read error. This rearrangement joins TRDV1 to TRDJ1, with 7 bases matching TRDD3. Germline CDR1 is TSWWSYY and CDR2 is QGS. The CDR3 totals 21 residues. CDR3 nucleotide sequence: TGTGCTCTTGGGGTTGCTGGGGGCCTTCAAGAAATCAGGGGGCCCACCGATAAACCCATCTTT. Its translation is CALGVAGGLQEIRGPTDKPIF.